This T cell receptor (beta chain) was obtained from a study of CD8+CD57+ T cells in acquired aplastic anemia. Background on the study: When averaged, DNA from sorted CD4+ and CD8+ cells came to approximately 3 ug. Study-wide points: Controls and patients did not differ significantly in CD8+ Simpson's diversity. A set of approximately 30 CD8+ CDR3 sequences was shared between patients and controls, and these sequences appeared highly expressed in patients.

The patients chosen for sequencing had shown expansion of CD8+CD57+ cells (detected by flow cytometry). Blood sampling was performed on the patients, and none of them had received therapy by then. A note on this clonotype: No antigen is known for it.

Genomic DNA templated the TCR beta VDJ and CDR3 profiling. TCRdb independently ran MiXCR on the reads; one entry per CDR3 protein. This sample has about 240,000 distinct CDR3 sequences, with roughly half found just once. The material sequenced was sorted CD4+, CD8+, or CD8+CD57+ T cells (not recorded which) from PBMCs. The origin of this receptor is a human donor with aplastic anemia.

The CDR3 sequence: CASSEVGNRVEKLFF. The CDR3 DNA sequence: TGTGCCAGCAGTGAGGTCGGGAACCGTGTAGAAAAACTGTTTTTT. V and J are TRBV28 and TRBJ1-4; D uncertain. Deletions cut 5 bases from V and 8 bases from J, with 18 bases between. CDR1 and CDR2 (germline): MDHEN, SYDVKM. This CDR3 spans 15 amino acids.